This is a list of T cell receptor beta chains from one sample in a study of control samples from healthy donors and cancer patients. The assay was immunoSEQ multiplex PCR, and TCRdb's table has in-frame clones only and misses some. The repertoire holds around 84,000 clones, roughly 91% seen once, with 15% to 19% in the top ten. Sequencing was done on a sample of blood. The receptors stem from a man aged 25 to 40 in good health. The CDR3 runs from the conserved cysteine through the conserved F or W. A D gene is named only where the DNA matches it firmly. Where a row states a size, it is once, few, many or the class of an expanded clone; other rows omit it.

j_gene,abundance,v_gene,len,d_gene,CDR3aa,CDR3nt
TRBJ2-5,.,TRBV7-9,13,.,CASSFPEQETQYF,TGTGCCAGCAGCTTCCCCGAACAAGAGACCCAGTACTTC
TRBJ2-5,.,TRBV19,14,.,CASSTGSWWETQYF,TGTGCCAGTAGCACGGGGTCCTGGTGGGAGACCCAGTACTTC
TRBJ1-6,few,TRBV3-1/TRBV3-2,20,TRBD1,CASSQGVGFRATGFNSPLHF,TGTGCCAGCAGCCAAGGAGTCGGCTTTCGGGCGACAGGGTTTAATTCACCCCTCCACTTT
TRBJ1-4,.,TRBV3-1/TRBV3-2,16,.,CASSQDSGGSLKKLFF,TGTGCCAGCAGCCAAGATAGCGGGGGCTCTTTGAAAAAACTGTTTTTT
TRBJ1-6,once,TRBV10-2,13,.,CASSESLNSPLHF,TGCGCCAGCAGTGAGTCGCTCAATTCACCCCTCCACTTT
TRBJ2-1,once,TRBV19,16,TRBD2,CASRVSPGLAENEQFF,TGTGCCAGTAGAGTCAGCCCGGGACTAGCGGAGAATGAGCAGTTCTTC
TRBJ1-1,.,TRBV6-5,15,.,CASSYPGRQNTEAFF,TGTGCCAGCAGTTACCCGGGCCGCCAGAACACTGAAGCTTTCTTT
TRBJ2-5,few,TRBV28,15,.,CASRPETRNSQTQYF,TGTGCCAGCAGGCCCGAGACGAGGAACTCGCAGACCCAGTACTTC
TRBJ2-2,.,TRBV19,13,.,CARGGGRTGELFF,TGTGCCAGGGGAGGGGGCAGGACCGGGGAGCTGTTTTTT
TRBJ2-5,.,TRBV4-2,17,TRBD2,CASSQGELAGERETQYF,TGTGCCAGCAGCCAAGGGGAACTAGCGGGAGAGAGGGAGACCCAGTACTTC
TRBJ2-3,few,TRBV11-1,15,TRBD1,CASSLDRGRGDTQYF,TGTGCCAGCAGCCTCGACAGGGGGCGAGGTGATACGCAGTATTTT
TRBJ1-2,.,TRBV6-5,13,.,CASSPGQSNGYTF,TGTGCCAGCAGCCCAGGACAGAGCAATGGCTACACCTTC
TRBJ2-7,.,TRBV5-4,13,.,CASRSWELYEQYF,TGTGCCAGCAGATCTTGGGAGCTCTACGAGCAGTACTTC
TRBJ2-5,.,TRBV15,15,TRBD2,CATSARLAGLETQYF,TGTGCCACCAGCGCCAGACTAGCGGGATTAGAGACCCAGTACTTC
TRBJ1-2,.,TRBV6-5,13,.,CASRSGISYGYTF,TGTGCCAGCAGATCAGGCATCTCCTATGGCTACACCTTC
TRBJ1-5,.,TRBV30,12,.,CAWEQGNQPQHF,TGTGCCTGGGAACAGGGCAATCAGCCCCAGCATTTT
TRBJ2-7,.,TRBV2,14,TRBD1,CASSARQGSYEQYF,TGTGCCAGCAGTGCCCGACAGGGCTCCTACGAGCAGTACTTC
TRBJ2-7,.,TRBV7-2,14,TRBD1,CASSLDRGSYEQYF,TGTGCCAGCAGCTTGGACAGGGGCTCCTACGAGCAGTACTTC
TRBJ2-2,.,TRBV11-2,15,.,CASSLRYSSRGELFF,TGTGCCAGCAGCTTACGGTACTCCTCGAGGGGGGAGCTGTTTTTT
TRBJ1-6,.,TRBV4-1,16,.,CASSPLKTANNSPLHF,TGCGCCAGCAGCCCCCTCAAAACAGCAAATAATTCACCCCTCCACTTT
TRBJ1-2,.,TRBV6-5,15,.,CASSRTGTNVYGYTF,TGTGCCAGCAGTCGAACCGGGACAAACGTCTATGGCTACACCTTC
TRBJ1-4,.,TRBV11-1,16,.,CASNPRIGEKNEKLFF,TGTGCCAGCAACCCCCGGATTGGGGAAAAGAATGAAAAACTGTTTTTT
TRBJ2-3,once,TRBV7-8,17,TRBD1,CASSFPPRTGSTDTQYF,TGTGCCAGCAGCTTCCCCCCAAGGACAGGGAGCACAGATACGCAGTATTTT
TRBJ2-7,.,TRBV6-5,14,.,CASSFRRGNYEQYF,TGTGCCAGCAGTTTTAGACGAGGGAACTACGAGCAGTACTTC
TRBJ2-5,.,TRBV9,14,TRBD2,CASSGAGARETQYF,TGTGCCAGCAGCGGAGCGGGAGCGCGGGAGACCCAGTACTTC
TRBJ2-7,.,TRBV3-1/TRBV3-2,15,TRBD1,CASKERDRSSYEQYF,TGTGCCAGCAAAGAACGGGACAGGAGCTCCTACGAGCAGTACTTC
TRBJ2-2,few,TRBV19,14,.,CASSIGLGTGELFF,TGTGCCAGTAGTATCGGGCTAGGCACCGGGGAGCTGTTTTTT
TRBJ2-3,.,TRBV6-5,16,TRBD2,CASSYARGTSTDTQYF,TGTGCCAGCAGTTACGCGCGGGGGACTAGCACAGATACGCAGTATTTT
TRBJ1-2,.,TRBV11-2,14,.,CASSLVGDLGGYTF,TGTGCCAGCAGCTTAGTGGGGGATCTCGGTGGCTACACCTTC
TRBJ1-6,.,TRBV2,15,.,CASSESGHSNSPLHF,TGTGCCAGCAGTGAGTCGGGACACTCGAATTCACCCCTCCACTTT
TRBJ2-7,once,TRBV2,13,.,CASSYRGFSEQYF,TGTGCCAGCAGTTACCGGGGATTCAGCGAGCAGTACTTC
TRBJ1-1,.,TRBV7-9,15,.,CASSLPHSGVTEAFF,TGTGCCAGCAGCCTGCCGCATTCTGGGGTCACTGAAGCTTTCTTT
TRBJ1-1,few,TRBV29-1,13,.,CSVETEINTEAFF,TGCAGCGTTGAAACAGAGATTAACACTGAAGCTTTCTTT
TRBJ1-5,.,TRBV30,14,.,CAWSDYRGNQPQHF,TGTGCCTGGAGTGATTATAGGGGCAATCAGCCCCAGCATTTT
TRBJ1-2,few,TRBV27,13,.,CASARDFSRGYTF,TGTGCCAGCGCCCGGGACTTCAGTAGGGGCTACACCTTC
TRBJ1-2,.,TRBV10-3,13,TRBD1,CAISGHTGDGYTF,TGTGCCATCAGTGGGCATACAGGGGACGGCTACACCTTC
TRBJ1-2,.,TRBV6-5,13,.,CASSYGAPGGYTF,TGTGCCAGCAGTTACGGGGCCCCAGGGGGCTACACCTTC
TRBJ1-5,.,TRBV2,17,.,CASSAQPFIGSNQPQHF,TGTGCCAGCAGCGCACAACCTTTCATCGGGAGCAATCAGCCCCAGCATTTT
TRBJ2-5,.,TRBV5-5,17,.,CASSQRLGESGRETQYF,TGTGCCAGCAGCCAAAGGTTAGGGGAGTCCGGACGGGAGACCCAGTACTTC
TRBJ1-2,.,TRBV30,13,.,CAWSSKGVRGYTF,TGTGCCTGGAGTTCCAAGGGAGTGCGGGGCTACACCTTC
TRBJ2-5,.,TRBV6-5,15,TRBD2,CASSYRAGGLETQYF,TGTGCCAGCAGTTACCGAGCGGGAGGCCTCGAGACCCAGTACTTC